This T cell receptor (beta chain) was documented in a study of cytotoxic CD8 clonotypes in ibrutinib-treated CLL (dated by TCRdb to about 2021). Regarding the study in general: The cohort included roughly 15 treatment-naive and about a dozen relapsed/refractory patients; some 18 were IGHV unmutated. Cryopreserved peripheral blood mononuclear cells were obtained before treatment, at response, and at either sustained remission or disease progression. Samples averaged approximately 260,000 productive templates and approximately 100,000 productive rearrangements. The response samples were drawn at a median of around eleven months into treatment, with a range of roughly 6 to 36 months. Responses were partial in around 25 patients and complete in 2; after median roughly 69 months follow-up, about 15 stayed in remission and roughly twelve progressed. Every remission and progressive disease sample was obtained while ibrutinib was still being received by the patients. Longitudinal samples were obtainable from about 30% of the roughly 90 participants in the trial.

On a MiSeq, deep resolution sequencing aimed for a depth between 1 in 1 million and 1 in 200,000 T cells, with each clonotype covered around 10x on average. TCR beta libraries were generated with the immunoSEQ hsTCRB Kit. Turning to the authors' computational methods: Data were analyzed with ImmunoSEQ Data Assistant and ImmunoSEQ Analyzer, with V, D and J genes assigned per IMGT definitions. Clonality, with values ranging from 0 to 1, was calculated as one minus the normalized Shannon entropy of productive rearrangement frequencies. Only overrepresented clonotypes making up at least 0.05% of each patient's repertoire were included in the public clonotype analysis. Repertoires from thirteen age-matched healthy donors in immuneACCESS were used as clonality controls. The clones in this table, taken by TCRdb from immuneACCESS, are in-frame only. Not every clone is retained; where verified, under half of the shortfall comes from an unresolved V gene, and the cause of the rest is unknown. V and J calls and clone size are as listed in that table; D and trimming were resolved from the DNA. A total of around 70,000 clones appear in this sample, just over 90% of them only once. Around 3.1% of the sample goes to the ten largest clones.

Broad study findings and their caveats: Baseline clonality was found to be higher than that of age-matched healthy donors and was strongly correlated with circulating CD8+ T-cell counts. An increase in clonality was observed at ibrutinib response, with clonality remaining stable during sustained remission and falling back toward baseline at progression. Lymph node repertoires were not examined, and the timing of sampling was not matched between patients in sustained remission and those whose disease progressed. Public clonotypes were rare and either shrank or stayed stable during treatment, and the rise in clonality at ibrutinib response reflected expansion of private clonotypes.

The CDR3 covers 14 residues, taking in both the cysteine and the phenylalanine. Solely the CDR3 DNA is kept, with 42 bases framed from the first base. V and J lose 4 bases and 3 bases, and a span of 13 bases separates them. The germline V gene yields SGDLS for CDR1 and YYNGEE for CDR2. Read against the paper, the sample's time point label means: about 11 months on ibrutinib. For TCR beta library preparation, 1.5 to 2 micrograms of genomic DNA was extracted from cryopreserved PBMCs. Longitudinal blood samples from CLL patients on ibrutinib monotherapy were analyzed using high-throughput TCR beta sequencing. The patients took part in an open-label, single-center phase 2 trial of ibrutinib monotherapy. Points on this clone: The antigen this receptor binds is unknown. It has no much larger one-base neighbor in the sample; base qualities were not kept.

Recombination linked TRBV9 to TRBJ1-2; possibly the D gene is TRBD1, per 5 matching bases. This receptor was identified in a human donor with chronic lymphocytic leukemia. The sample here was PBMCs, taken after 12 months of ibrutinib treatment. The nucleotide sequence is TGTGCCAGCAGCCCACTCTGGGGCGACTATGGCTACACCTTC. It translates to CASSPLWGDYGYTF. This CDR3, with the reference TRBV9 and TRBJ1-2 proteins standing in past its ends, gives the full variable domain DSGVTQTPKHLITATGQRVTLRCSPRSGDLSVYWYQQSLDQGLQFLIQYYNGEERAKGNILERFSAQQFPDLHSELNLSSLELGDSALYFCASSPLWGDYGYTFGSGTRLTVV.